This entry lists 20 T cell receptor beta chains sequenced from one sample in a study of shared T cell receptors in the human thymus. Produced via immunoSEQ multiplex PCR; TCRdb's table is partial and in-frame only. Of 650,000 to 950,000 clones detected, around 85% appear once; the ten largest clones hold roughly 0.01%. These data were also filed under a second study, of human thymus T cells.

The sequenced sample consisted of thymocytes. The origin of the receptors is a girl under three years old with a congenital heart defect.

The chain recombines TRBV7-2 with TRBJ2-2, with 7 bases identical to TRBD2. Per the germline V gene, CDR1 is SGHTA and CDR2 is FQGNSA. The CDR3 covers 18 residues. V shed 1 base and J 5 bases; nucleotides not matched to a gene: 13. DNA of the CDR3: TGTGCCAGCAGCTTAGTAGGACTAGAGGACACACCTACCGGGGAGCTGTTTTTT. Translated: CASSLVGLEDTPTGELFF.

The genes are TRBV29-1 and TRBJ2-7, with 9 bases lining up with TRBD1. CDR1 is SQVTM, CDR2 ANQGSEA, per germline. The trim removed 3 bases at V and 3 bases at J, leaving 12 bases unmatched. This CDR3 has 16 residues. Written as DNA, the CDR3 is TGCAGCGTTGAGATCCCGGGACAGGGCCTAGACTACGAGCAGTACTTC. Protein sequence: CSVEIPGQGLDYEQYF.

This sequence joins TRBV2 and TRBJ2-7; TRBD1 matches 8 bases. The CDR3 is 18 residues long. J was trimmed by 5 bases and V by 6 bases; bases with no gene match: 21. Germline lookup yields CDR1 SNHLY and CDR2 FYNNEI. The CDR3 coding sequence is TGTGCCAGCAGCGTTATAGACAGGGGTCCGTCAGTGCTCCACGAGCAGTACTTC. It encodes CASSVIDRGPSVLHEQYF.

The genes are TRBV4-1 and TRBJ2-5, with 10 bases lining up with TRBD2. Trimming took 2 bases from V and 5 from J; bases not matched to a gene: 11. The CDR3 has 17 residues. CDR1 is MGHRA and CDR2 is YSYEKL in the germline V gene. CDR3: CASSQLKRGGLGETQYF. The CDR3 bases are TGCGCCAGCAGCCAATTGAAGCGGGGGGGCCTAGGGGAGACCCAGTACTTC.

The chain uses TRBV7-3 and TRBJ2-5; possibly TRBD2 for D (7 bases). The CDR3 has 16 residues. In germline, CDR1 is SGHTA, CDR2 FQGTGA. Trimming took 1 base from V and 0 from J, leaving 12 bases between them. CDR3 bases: TGTGCCAGCAGCTTAAGGGGGGGCTGGAACCAAGAGACCCAGTACTTC. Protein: CASSLRGGWNQETQYF. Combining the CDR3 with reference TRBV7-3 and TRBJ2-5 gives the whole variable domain GAGVSQTPSNKVTEKGKYVELRCDPISGHTALYWYRQSLGQGPEFLIYFQGTGAADDSGLPNDRFFAVRPEGSVSTLKIQRTERGDSAVYLCASSLRGGWNQETQYFGPGTRLLVL.

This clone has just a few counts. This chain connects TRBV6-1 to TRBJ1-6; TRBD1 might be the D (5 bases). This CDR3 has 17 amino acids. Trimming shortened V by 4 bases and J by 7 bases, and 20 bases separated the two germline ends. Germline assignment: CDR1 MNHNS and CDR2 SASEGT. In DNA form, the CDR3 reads TGTGCCAGCAGTGCAGACAGTCCTTCCATCCCGAATTCACCCCTCCACTTT. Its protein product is CASSADSPSIPNSPLHF.

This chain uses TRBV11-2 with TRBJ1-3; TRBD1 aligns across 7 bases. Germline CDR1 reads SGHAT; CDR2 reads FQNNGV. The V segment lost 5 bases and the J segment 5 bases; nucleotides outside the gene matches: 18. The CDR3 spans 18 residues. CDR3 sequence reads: CASSPPRGQGGRRNTIYF. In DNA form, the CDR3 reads TGTGCCAGCAGCCCGCCCCGGGGGCAGGGGGGTCGGAGAAACACCATATATTTT.

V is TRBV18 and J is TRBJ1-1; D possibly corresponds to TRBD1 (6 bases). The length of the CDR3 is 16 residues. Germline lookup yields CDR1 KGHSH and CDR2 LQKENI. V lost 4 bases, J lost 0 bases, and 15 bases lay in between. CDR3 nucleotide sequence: TGTGCCAGCTCACTAGGACAGATAACGCTGAACACTGAAGCTTTCTTT. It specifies CASSLGQITLNTEAFF. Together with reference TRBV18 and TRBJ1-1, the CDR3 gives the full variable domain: NAGVMQNPRHLVRRRGQEARLRCSPMKGHSHVYWYRQLPEEGLKFMVYLQKENIIDESGMPKERFSAEFPKEGPSILRIQQVVRGDSAAYFCASSLGQITLNTEAFFGQGTRLTVV.

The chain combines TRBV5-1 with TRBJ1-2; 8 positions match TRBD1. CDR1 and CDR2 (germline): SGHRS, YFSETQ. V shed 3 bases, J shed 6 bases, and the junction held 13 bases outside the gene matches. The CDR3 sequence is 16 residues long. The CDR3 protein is CASSSTVLDRGHGYTF. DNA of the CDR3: TGCGCCAGCAGCTCGACCGTATTAGACAGGGGACATGGCTACACCTTC.

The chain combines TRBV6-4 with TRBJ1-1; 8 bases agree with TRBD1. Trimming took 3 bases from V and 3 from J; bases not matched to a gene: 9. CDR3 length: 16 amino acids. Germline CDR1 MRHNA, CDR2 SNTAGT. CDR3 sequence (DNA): TGTGCCAGCAGTGAGGGTCCCCAGGGGGCGGACACTGAAGCTTTCTTT. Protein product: CASSEGPQGADTEAFF.

CDR3 region: CASTAGTAHQDGYTF. CDR3 DNA sequence: TGTGCCAGTACGGCCGGGACAGCGCACCAAGATGGCTACACCTTC. This sequence joins TRBV19 and TRBJ1-2, with 7 bases that match TRBD1. The germline CDR1 and CDR2 sequences are LNHDA and SQIVND (reference sequence). The length of the CDR3 is 15 residues. The junction had 14 bases not matched to a gene; V was cut back by 7 bases and J by 6 bases.

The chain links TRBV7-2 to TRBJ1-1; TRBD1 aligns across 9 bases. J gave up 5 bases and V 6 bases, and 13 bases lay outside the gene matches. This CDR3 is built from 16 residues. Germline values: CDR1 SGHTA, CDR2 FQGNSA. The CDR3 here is CASRRHRQGVGTEAFF. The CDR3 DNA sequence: TGTGCCAGCAGAAGACACAGACAGGGGGTGGGGACTGAAGCTTTCTTT.

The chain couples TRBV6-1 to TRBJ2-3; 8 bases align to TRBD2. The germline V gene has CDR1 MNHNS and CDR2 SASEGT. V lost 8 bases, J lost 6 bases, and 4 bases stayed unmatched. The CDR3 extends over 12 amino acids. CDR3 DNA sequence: TGTGCCAGCCCCTGCGGGGGGGATACGCAGTATTTT. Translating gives CASPCGGDTQYF.

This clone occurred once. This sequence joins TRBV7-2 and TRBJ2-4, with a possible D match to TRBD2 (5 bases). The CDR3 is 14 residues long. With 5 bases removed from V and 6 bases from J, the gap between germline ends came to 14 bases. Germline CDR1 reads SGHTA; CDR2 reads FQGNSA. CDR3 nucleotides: TGTGCCAGCAGCCCCCGACTTGAGGGAAACATTCAGTACTTC. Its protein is CASSPRLEGNIQYF.

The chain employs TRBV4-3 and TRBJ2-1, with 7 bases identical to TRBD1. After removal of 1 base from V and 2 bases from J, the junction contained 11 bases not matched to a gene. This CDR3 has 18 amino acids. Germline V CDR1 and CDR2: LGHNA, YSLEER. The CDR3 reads CASSQGPTGTETYNEQFF. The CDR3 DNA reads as TGCGCCAGCAGCCAAGGGCCGACCGGGACAGAAACCTACAATGAGCAGTTCTTC.

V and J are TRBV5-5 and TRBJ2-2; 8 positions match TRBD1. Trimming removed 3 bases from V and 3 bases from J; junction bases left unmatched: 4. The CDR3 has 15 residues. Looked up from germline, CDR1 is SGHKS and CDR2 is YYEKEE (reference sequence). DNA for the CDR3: TGTGCCAGCAGCTCGACAGGGGAACACACCGGGGAGCTGTTTTTT. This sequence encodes CASSSTGEHTGELFF.

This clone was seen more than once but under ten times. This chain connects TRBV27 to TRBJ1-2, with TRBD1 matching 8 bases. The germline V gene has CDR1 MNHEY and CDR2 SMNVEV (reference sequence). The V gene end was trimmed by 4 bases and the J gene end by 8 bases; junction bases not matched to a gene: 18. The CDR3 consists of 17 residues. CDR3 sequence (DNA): TGTGCCAGCAGTTCCTTCCAGGACAGGGTAATCTCGAGGGGCTACACCTTC. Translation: CASSSFQDRVISRGYTF.

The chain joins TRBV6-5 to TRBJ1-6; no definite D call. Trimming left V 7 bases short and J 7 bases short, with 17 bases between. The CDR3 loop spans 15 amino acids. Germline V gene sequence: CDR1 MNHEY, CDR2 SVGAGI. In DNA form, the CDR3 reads TGTGCCAGCACTCCTATGACAAGGCCAAATTCACCCCTCCACTTT. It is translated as CASTPMTRPNSPLHF.

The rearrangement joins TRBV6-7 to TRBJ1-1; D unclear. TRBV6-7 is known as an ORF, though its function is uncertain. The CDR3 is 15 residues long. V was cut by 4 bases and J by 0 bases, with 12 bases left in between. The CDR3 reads CASSSSLTLNTEAFF. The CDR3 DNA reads TGTGCCAGCAGTTCCTCCTTGACATTGAACACTGAAGCTTTCTTT.

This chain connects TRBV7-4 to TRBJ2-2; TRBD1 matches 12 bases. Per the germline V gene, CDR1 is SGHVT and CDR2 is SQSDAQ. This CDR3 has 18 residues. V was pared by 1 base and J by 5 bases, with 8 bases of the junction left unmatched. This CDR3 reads CASSLGGQGARWTGELFF. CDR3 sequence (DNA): TGTGCCAGCAGCTTAGGGGGACAGGGGGCGAGGTGGACCGGGGAGCTGTTTTTT.